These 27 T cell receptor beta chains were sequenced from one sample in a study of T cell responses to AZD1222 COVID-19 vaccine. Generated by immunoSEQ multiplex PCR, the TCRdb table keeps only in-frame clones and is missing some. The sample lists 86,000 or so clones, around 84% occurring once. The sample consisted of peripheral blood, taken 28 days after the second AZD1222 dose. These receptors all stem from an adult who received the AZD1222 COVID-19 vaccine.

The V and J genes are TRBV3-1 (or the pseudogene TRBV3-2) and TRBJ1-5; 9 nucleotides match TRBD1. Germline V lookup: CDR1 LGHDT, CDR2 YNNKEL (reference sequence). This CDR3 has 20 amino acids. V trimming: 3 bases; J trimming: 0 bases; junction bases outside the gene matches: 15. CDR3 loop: CASSHIMTGGATNSNQPQHF. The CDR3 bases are TGTGCCAGCAGCCATATCATGACAGGGGGAGCAACTAATAGCAATCAGCCCCAGCATTTT.

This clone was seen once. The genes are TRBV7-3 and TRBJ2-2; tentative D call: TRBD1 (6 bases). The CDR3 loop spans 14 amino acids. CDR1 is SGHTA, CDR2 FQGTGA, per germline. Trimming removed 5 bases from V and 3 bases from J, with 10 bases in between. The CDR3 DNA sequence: TGTGCCAGCAGCCCTAACAGGGACACCGGGGAGCTGTTTTTT. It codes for CASSPNRDTGELFF.

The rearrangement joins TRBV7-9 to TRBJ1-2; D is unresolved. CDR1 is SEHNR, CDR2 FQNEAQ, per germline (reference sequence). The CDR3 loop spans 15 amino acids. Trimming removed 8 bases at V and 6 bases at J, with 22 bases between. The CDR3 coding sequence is TGTGCCAGCCACGGCCAAACGAGGACGGAGAATGGCTACACCTTC. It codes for CASHGQTRTENGYTF.

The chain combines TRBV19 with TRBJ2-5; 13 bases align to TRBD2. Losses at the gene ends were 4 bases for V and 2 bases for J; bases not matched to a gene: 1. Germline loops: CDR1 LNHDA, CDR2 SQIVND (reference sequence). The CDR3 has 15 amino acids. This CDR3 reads CASSTGLAGQETQYF. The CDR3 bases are TGTGCCAGTAGTACGGGACTAGCGGGGCAAGAGACCCAGTACTTC.

CDR3 nucleotides: TGCAGCGTTGTCTTCTCCAGAGGCACAGGGAATTTGGAGACCCAGTACTTC. It is translated as CSVVFSRGTGNLETQYF. J is TRBJ2-5 and V is TRBV29-1; TRBD1 might be the D (6 bases). Germline CDR1 reads SQVTM; CDR2 reads ANQGSEA. V lost 4 bases and J lost 5, with 26 bases in between. CDR3 length: 17 amino acids.

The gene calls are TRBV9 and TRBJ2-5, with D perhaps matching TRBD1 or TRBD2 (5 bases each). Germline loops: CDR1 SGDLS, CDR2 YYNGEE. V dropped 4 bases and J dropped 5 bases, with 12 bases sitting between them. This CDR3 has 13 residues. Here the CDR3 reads CASSLGTGETQYF. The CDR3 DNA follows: TGTGCCAGCAGCCTCGGGACCGGGGAGACCCAGTACTTC.

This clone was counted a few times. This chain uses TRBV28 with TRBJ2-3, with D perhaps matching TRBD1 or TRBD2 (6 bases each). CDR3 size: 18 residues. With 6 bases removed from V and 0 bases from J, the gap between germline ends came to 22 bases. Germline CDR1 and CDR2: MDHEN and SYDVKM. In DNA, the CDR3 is TGTGCCAGCAGCGTGAGGGGGGCCGTCTATACGAGCACAGATACGCAGTATTTT. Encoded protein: CASSVRGAVYTSTDTQYF.

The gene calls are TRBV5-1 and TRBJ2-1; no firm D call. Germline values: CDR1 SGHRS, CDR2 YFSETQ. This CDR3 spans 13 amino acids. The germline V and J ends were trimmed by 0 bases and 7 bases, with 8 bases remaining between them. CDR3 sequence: CASSLGDLNEQFF. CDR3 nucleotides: TGCGCCAGCAGCTTGGGGGATTTAAATGAGCAGTTCTTC.

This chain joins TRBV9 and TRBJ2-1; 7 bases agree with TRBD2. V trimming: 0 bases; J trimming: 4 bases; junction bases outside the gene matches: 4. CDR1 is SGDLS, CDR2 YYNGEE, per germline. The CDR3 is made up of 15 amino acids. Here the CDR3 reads CASSVGSGGYNEQFF. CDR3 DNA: TGTGCCAGCAGCGTAGGTTCCGGGGGGTACAATGAGCAGTTCTTC.

The CDR3 bases are TGTGCCATCAGTGAGTCCACAGATACGCAGTATTTT. As protein: CAISESTDTQYF. V usage is TRBV10-3 and J usage is TRBJ2-3; D not certain. The CDR3 runs to 12 residues. The germline gives CDR1 ENHRY, CDR2 SYGVKD. V lost 0 bases and J 2 bases, leaving 0 bases between the germline ends.

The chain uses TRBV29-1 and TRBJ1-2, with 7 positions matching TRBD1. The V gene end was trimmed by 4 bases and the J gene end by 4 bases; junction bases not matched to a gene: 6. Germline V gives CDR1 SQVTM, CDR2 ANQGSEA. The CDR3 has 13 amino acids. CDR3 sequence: CSVAQGKSYGYTF. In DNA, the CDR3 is TGCAGCGTTGCACAGGGGAAAAGCTATGGCTACACCTTC. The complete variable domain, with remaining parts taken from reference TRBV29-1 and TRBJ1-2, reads SAVISQKPSRDICQRGTSLTIQCQVDSQVTMMFWYRQQPGQSLTLIATANQGSEATYESGFVIDKFPISRPNLTFSTLTVSNMSPEDSSIYLCSVAQGKSYGYTFGSGTRLTVV.

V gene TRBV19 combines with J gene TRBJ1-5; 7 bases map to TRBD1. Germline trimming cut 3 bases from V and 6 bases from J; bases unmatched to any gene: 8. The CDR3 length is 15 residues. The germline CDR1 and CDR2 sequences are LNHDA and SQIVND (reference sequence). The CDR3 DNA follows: TGTGCCAGTAGTATGGAGGGGGCGTGGGGTCAGCCCCAGCATTTT. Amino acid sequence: CASSMEGAWGQPQHF.

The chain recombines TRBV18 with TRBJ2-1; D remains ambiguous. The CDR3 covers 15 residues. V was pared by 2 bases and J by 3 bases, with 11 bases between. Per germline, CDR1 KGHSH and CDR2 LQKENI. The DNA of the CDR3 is TGTGCCAGCTCACCAGAAATAATCCGCTACAATGAGCAGTTCTTC. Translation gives CASSPEIIRYNEQFF.

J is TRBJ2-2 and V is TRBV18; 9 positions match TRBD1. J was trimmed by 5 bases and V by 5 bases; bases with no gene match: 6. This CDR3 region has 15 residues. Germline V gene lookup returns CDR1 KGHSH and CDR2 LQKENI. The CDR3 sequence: CASSSWTGATGELFF. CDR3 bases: TGTGCCAGCTCATCCTGGACAGGGGCGACCGGGGAGCTGTTTTTT. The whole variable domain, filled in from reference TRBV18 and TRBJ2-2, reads NAGVMQNPRHLVRRRGQEARLRCSPMKGHSHVYWYRQLPEEGLKFMVYLQKENIIDESGMPKERFSAEFPKEGPSILRIQQVVRGDSAAYFCASSSWTGATGELFFGEGSRLTVL.

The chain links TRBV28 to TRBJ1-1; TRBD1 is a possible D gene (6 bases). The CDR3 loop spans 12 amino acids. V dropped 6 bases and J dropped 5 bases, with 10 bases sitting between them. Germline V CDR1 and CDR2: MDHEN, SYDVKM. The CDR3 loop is CASRYRATEAFF. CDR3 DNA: TGTGCCAGCAGGTACAGGGCGACTGAAGCTTTCTTT.

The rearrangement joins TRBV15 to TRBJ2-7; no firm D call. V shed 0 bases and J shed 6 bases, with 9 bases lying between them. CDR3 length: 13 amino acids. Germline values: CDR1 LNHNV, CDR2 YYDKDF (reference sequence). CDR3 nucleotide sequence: TGTGCCACCAGCAGAGATATGACGCCCGAGCAGTACTTC. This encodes CATSRDMTPEQYF.

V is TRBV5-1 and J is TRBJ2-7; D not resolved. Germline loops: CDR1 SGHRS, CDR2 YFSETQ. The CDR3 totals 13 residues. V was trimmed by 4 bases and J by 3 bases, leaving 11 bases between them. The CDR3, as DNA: TGCGCCAGCAGCGCAGACGGAGACTACGAGCAGTACTTC. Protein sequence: CASSADGDYEQYF.

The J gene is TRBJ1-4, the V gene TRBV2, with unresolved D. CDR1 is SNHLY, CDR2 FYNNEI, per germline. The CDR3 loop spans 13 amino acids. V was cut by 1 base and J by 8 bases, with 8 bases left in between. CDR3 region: CASSEGLREKLFF. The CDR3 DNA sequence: TGTGCCAGCAGTGAAGGGCTAAGAGAAAAACTGTTTTTT.

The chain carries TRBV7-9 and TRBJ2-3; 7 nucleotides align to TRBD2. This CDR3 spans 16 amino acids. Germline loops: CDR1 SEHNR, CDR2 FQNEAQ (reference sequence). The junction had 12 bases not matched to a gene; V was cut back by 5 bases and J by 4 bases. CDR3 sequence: CASSPVAGVRADTQYF. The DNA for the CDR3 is TGTGCCAGCAGCCCAGTGGCGGGGGTACGGGCAGATACGCAGTATTTT.

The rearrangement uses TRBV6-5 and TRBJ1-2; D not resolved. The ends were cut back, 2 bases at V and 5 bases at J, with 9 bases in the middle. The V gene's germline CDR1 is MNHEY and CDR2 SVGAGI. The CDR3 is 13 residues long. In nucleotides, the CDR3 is TGTGCCAGCAGTTACGACATTTCTTATGGCTACACCTTC. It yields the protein CASSYDISYGYTF.

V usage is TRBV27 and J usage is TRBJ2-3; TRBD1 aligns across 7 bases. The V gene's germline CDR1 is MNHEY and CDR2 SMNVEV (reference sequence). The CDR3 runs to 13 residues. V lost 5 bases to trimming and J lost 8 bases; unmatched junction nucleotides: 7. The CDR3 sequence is CASSALQGITQYF. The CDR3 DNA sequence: TGTGCCAGCAGTGCCCTACAGGGGATTACGCAGTATTTT.

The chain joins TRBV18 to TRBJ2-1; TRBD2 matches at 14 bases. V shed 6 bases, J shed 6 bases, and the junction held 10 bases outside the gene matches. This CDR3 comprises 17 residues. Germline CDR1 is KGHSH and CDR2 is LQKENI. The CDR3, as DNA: TGTGCCAGCTCCCGATCACCCGGGACTAGCGGGAGCAATGAGCAGTTCTTC. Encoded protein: CASSRSPGTSGSNEQFF. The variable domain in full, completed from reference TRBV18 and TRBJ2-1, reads NAGVMQNPRHLVRRRGQEARLRCSPMKGHSHVYWYRQLPEEGLKFMVYLQKENIIDESGMPKERFSAEFPKEGPSILRIQQVVRGDSAAYFCASSRSPGTSGSNEQFFGPGTRLTVL.

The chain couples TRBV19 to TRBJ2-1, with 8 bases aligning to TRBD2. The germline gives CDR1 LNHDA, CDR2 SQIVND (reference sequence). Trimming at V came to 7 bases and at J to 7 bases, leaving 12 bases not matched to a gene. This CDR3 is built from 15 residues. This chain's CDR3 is CASTSAGGSRNEQFF. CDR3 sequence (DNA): TGTGCCAGTACCTCCGCGGGGGGCAGTAGGAATGAGCAGTTCTTC.

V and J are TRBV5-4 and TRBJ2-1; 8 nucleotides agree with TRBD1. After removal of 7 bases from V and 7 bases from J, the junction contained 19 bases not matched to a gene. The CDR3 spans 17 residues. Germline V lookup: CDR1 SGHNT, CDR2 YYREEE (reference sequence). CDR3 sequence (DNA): TGTGCCAGCGGTCAAAAGACAGGGGCGACCCGGGCGAATGAGCAGTTCTTC. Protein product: CASGQKTGATRANEQFF. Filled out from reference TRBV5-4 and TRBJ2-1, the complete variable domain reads ETGVTQSPTHLIKTRGQQVTLRCSSQSGHNTVSWYQQALGQGPQFIFQYYREEENGRGNFPPRFSGLQFPNYSSELNVNALELDDSALYLCASGQKTGATRANEQFFGPGTRLTVL.

CDR3 in DNA: TGTGCCAGCAGCCGGGACAGGGGGTCTGAAAAACTGTTTTTT. This encodes CASSRDRGSEKLFF. The chain carries TRBV7-2 and TRBJ1-4; TRBD1 aligns across 11 bases. The CDR3 loop spans 14 amino acids. Unmatched junction bases numbered 3, after V lost 5 bases and J lost 7 bases. Germline CDR1 is SGHTA and CDR2 is FQGNSA.

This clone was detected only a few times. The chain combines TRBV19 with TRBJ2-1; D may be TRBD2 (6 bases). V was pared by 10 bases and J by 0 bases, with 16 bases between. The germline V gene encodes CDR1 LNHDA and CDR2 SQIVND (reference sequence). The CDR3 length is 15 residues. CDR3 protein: CATRDSSTSYNEQFF. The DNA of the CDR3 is TGTGCCACACGGGACTCTTCGACCTCCTACAATGAGCAGTTCTTC.

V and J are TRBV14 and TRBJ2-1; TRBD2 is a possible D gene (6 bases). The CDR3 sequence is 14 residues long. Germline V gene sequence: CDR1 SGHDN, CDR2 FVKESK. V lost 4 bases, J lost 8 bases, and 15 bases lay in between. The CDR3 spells CASSLQIGGDEQFF. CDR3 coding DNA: TGTGCCAGCAGCCTCCAAATAGGCGGGGATGAGCAGTTCTTC.